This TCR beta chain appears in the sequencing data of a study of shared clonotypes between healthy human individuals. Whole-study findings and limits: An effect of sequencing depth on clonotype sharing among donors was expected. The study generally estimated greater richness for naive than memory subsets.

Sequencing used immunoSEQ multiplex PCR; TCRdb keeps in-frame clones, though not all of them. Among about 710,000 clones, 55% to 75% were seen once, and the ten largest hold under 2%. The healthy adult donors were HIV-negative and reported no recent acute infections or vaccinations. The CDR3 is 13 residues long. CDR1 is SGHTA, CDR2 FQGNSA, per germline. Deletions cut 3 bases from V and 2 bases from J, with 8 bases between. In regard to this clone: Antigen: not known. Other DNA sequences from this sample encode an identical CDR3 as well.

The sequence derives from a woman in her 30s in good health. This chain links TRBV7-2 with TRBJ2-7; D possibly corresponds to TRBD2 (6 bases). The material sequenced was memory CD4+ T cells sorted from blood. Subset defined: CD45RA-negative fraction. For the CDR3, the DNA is TGTGCCAGCAGCTTCGGGGGTACCTACGAGCAGTACTTC. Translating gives CASSFGGTYEQYF.